The rows below give T cell receptor beta chains drawn from one sample of a study of blood T cell repertoires in COVID-19. Profiling relied on immunoSEQ multiplex PCR, and the TCRdb table lists in-frame clones only, not all of them. This table holds tens of thousands of clones, about nine tenths found once. Source material: peripheral blood. These TCRs come from a woman of 80 years or more with acute or convalescent COVID-19. The CDR3 runs from the conserved cysteine through the conserved F or W. The order of the fields is J gene, D gene, clone size, CDR3 length, V gene, CDR3 DNA, CDR3 protein. A D gene is named only where the DNA matches it firmly. Expanded clones get a size class; other rows say once, few or many, or leave the size out.

j_gene: TRBJ2-5; d_gene: TRBD2; abundance: -; len: 15; v_gene: TRBV5-1; CDR3nt: TGCGCCAGCAGCTTCTCTAGCGGGGCGGGGGAGACCCAGTACTTC; CDR3aa: CASSFSSGAGETQYF
j_gene: TRBJ2-5; d_gene: -; abundance: -; len: 14; v_gene: TRBV11-3; CDR3nt: TGTGCCAGCAGCTTAGCACCAGGGGCAGAGACCCAGTACTTC; CDR3aa: CASSLAPGAETQYF
j_gene: TRBJ1-2; d_gene: TRBD1; abundance: -; len: 14; v_gene: TRBV5-4; CDR3nt: TGTGCCAGCAGCTTGATGGGACAGATGTATGGCTACACCTTC; CDR3aa: CASSLMGQMYGYTF
j_gene: TRBJ1-2; d_gene: TRBD1; abundance: few; len: 15; v_gene: TRBV4-3; CDR3nt: TGCGCCAGCAGCCAAGGACCCGGGACAGCGTATGGCTACACCTTC; CDR3aa: CASSQGPGTAYGYTF
j_gene: TRBJ1-1; d_gene: TRBD1; abundance: -; len: 13; v_gene: TRBV12-3/TRBV12-4; CDR3nt: TGTGCCAGCAGCCGACGGACAGGCCCTGAAGCTTTCTTT; CDR3aa: CASSRRTGPEAFF
j_gene: TRBJ1-1; d_gene: -; abundance: once; len: 18; v_gene: TRBV7-2; CDR3nt: TGTGCCAGCAGCTCCCCCGCGGGGGCTATTGGTTTGAACACTGAAGCTTTCTTT; CDR3aa: CASSSPAGAIGLNTEAFF
j_gene: TRBJ2-2; d_gene: TRBD1; abundance: -; len: 16; v_gene: TRBV5-6; CDR3nt: TGTGCCAGCAGCAGACCCGGGACAGGTAACACCGGGGAGCTGTTTTTT; CDR3aa: CASSRPGTGNTGELFF
j_gene: TRBJ2-3; d_gene: -; abundance: -; len: 13; v_gene: TRBV2; CDR3nt: TGTGCCAGCACTGGGACAAGCACAGATACGCAGTATTTT; CDR3aa: CASTGTSTDTQYF
j_gene: TRBJ1-2; d_gene: TRBD1; abundance: -; len: 12; v_gene: TRBV6-5; CDR3nt: TGTGCCAGCGCAGGGGGAGACTATGGCTACACCTTC; CDR3aa: CASAGGDYGYTF
j_gene: TRBJ1-2; d_gene: TRBD1; abundance: -; len: 14; v_gene: TRBV11-2; CDR3nt: TGTGCCAGCAGCCCTCGGGACAGGGGAGGGGGCTACACCTTC; CDR3aa: CASSPRDRGGGYTF
j_gene: TRBJ2-2; d_gene: -; abundance: -; len: 13; v_gene: TRBV10-3; CDR3nt: TGTGCCAACGGTGGGGGCAGCCCCGGGGAGCTGTTTTTT; CDR3aa: CANGGGSPGELFF
j_gene: TRBJ2-5; d_gene: TRBD1; abundance: -; len: 17; v_gene: TRBV3-1/TRBV3-2; CDR3nt: TGTGCCAGCAGCCTACAAGAGACAGGGGGGATTCAAGAGACCCAGTACTTC; CDR3aa: CASSLQETGGIQETQYF
j_gene: TRBJ2-1; d_gene: -; abundance: -; len: 13; v_gene: TRBV6-5; CDR3nt: TGTGCCAGCAGTATCGGACACTACAATGAGCAGTTCTTC; CDR3aa: CASSIGHYNEQFF
j_gene: TRBJ2-5; d_gene: TRBD2; abundance: -; len: 13; v_gene: TRBV5-5; CDR3nt: TGTGCCAGCAGCATTGGACTAGTAGGGACCCAGTACTTC; CDR3aa: CASSIGLVGTQYF
j_gene: TRBJ1-2; d_gene: -; abundance: few; len: 17; v_gene: TRBV4-2; CDR3nt: TGTGCCAGCAGCCAAGATCTGTGGGGCACCGCTAACTATGGCTACACCTTC; CDR3aa: CASSQDLWGTANYGYTF
j_gene: TRBJ2-5; d_gene: TRBD2; abundance: -; len: 17; v_gene: TRBV5-1; CDR3nt: TGCGCCAGCAGCTCGGGACTAGCGGGAGGGTACCAAGAGACCCAGTACTTC; CDR3aa: CASSSGLAGGYQETQYF
j_gene: TRBJ1-2; d_gene: TRBD1; abundance: -; len: 14; v_gene: TRBV7-2; CDR3nt: TGTGCCAGCAGCCCAGGACAGGGTCCGGGTGGCTACACCTTC; CDR3aa: CASSPGQGPGGYTF
j_gene: TRBJ2-6; d_gene: -; abundance: -; len: 15; v_gene: TRBV6-5; CDR3nt: TGTGCCAGCTCCCGTGCCAGAACCGGGGCCAACGTCCTGACTTTC; CDR3aa: CASSRARTGANVLTF
j_gene: TRBJ2-1; d_gene: -; abundance: -; len: 14; v_gene: TRBV10-3; CDR3nt: TGTGCCATCAAGGCCCAAGGGGGGGGCGATGAGCAGTTCTTC; CDR3aa: CAIKAQGGGDEQFF
j_gene: TRBJ2-1; d_gene: TRBD2; abundance: -; len: 16; v_gene: TRBV18; CDR3nt: TGTGCCAGCTCCCCCGTTGGGACTAGTTTTTTCGGTGAGCAGTTCTTC; CDR3aa: CASSPVGTSFFGEQFF
j_gene: TRBJ1-6; d_gene: TRBD1; abundance: -; len: 15; v_gene: TRBV6-5; CDR3nt: TGTGCCGGGGGACAGGGGGCCTCCTATAATTCACCCCTCCACTTT; CDR3aa: CAGGQGASYNSPLHF
j_gene: TRBJ2-5; d_gene: TRBD1; abundance: -; len: 16; v_gene: TRBV2; CDR3nt: TGTGCCAGCAGCGATTACAGGGGGCAATTACAAGAGACCCAGTACTTC; CDR3aa: CASSDYRGQLQETQYF
j_gene: TRBJ1-1; d_gene: -; abundance: once; len: 12; v_gene: TRBV28; CDR3nt: TGTGCCAGCAGTTTCCAGAACACTGAAGCTTTCTTT; CDR3aa: CASSFQNTEAFF
j_gene: TRBJ2-7; d_gene: -; abundance: -; len: 13; v_gene: TRBV28; CDR3nt: TGTGCCAGCAGTACTAGACTAACCTACGAGCAGTACTTC; CDR3aa: CASSTRLTYEQYF
j_gene: TRBJ2-3; d_gene: TRBD2; abundance: -; len: 17; v_gene: TRBV7-2; CDR3nt: TGTGCCAGCAGCATAAGTCCGCTAGCGGGGGGTGCAAATACGCAGTATTTT; CDR3aa: CASSISPLAGGANTQYF
j_gene: TRBJ1-2; d_gene: -; abundance: once; len: 14; v_gene: TRBV7-2; CDR3nt: TGTGCCAGCAGCTTAGGAGGGCTAGACTATGGCTACACCTTC; CDR3aa: CASSLGGLDYGYTF
j_gene: TRBJ1-1; d_gene: -; abundance: few; len: 11; v_gene: TRBV27; CDR3nt: TGTGCCAGCAGCTCAGCCCAGGGGTCTTTCTTT; CDR3aa: CASSSAQGSFF
j_gene: TRBJ1-4; d_gene: -; abundance: -; len: 16; v_gene: TRBV15; CDR3nt: TGTGCCACCAGCAGAGATCCCAGGACAACTAATGAAAAACTGTTTTTT; CDR3aa: CATSRDPRTTNEKLFF
j_gene: TRBJ2-1; d_gene: TRBD2; abundance: -; len: 12; v_gene: TRBV5-1; CDR3nt: TGCGCCAGCAGCTTGGTTGGAGCGGGAGAGTTCTTC; CDR3aa: CASSLVGAGEFF
j_gene: TRBJ1-6; d_gene: TRBD1; abundance: -; len: 16; v_gene: TRBV19; CDR3nt: TGTGCCAGTAGTAAAGGACAGGGTTTGGGGAATTCACCCCTCCACTTT; CDR3aa: CASSKGQGLGNSPLHF
j_gene: TRBJ2-7; d_gene: -; abundance: -; len: 15; v_gene: TRBV12-2; CDR3nt: TGTGCAAGTCGCTCCCATCCGGGACAGGGCTACGAGCAGTACTTC; CDR3aa: CASRSHPGQGYEQYF